This T cell receptor beta chain comes out of a study of shared clonotypes between healthy human individuals. Study-wide findings and caveats: Donors were few, which limited the genetic and exposure-history diversity represented.

CDR1 MNHEY and CDR2 SVGAGI come from the germline V gene. J was trimmed by 6 bases and V by 2 bases; bases with no gene match: 6. This CDR3 has 15 amino acids. Genomic DNA from each subset was divided evenly over several immunoSEQ plates. Assay: immunoSEQ multiplex PCR; the TCRdb copy retains only in-frame clones and omits some. The sample holds roughly 1,100,000 clones, about three quarters seen once. On this clone itself: Its target is unknown.

The specimen sequenced was memory CD4+ T cells sorted from blood. The subset: CD45RA-negative fraction. The receptor was isolated from a man aged 18 to 30 in good health. The chain joins TRBV6-5 to TRBJ2-3; TRBD2 matches at 9 bases. The CDR3 loop reads CASSYGAGGGDTQYF. The CDR3 DNA sequence: TGTGCCAGCAGTTACGGTGCGGGAGGGGGTGATACGCAGTATTTT.